This note documents a single T cell receptor (beta chain) sequence. This entry belongs to a study of blood T cell repertoires in COVID-19. For the study at large: Samples taken during acute and convalescent COVID-19 were collected in the United States, Italy and Spain. Nucleic acid was either cDNA or gDNA, and it came from T cells, B-cell-depleted T cells, or PBMCs.

In the authors' methods: Reference gene primers were amplified, and this amplification served to estimate nucleated cell counts. TCRdb keeps only in-frame clones here, not all; method: immunoSEQ multiplex PCR. V and J calls and clone size are those listed in that table; D and trimming were worked out from the DNA. This table holds about 89,000 clones, about 95% found once. Germline V gene data show CDR1 as MDHEN and CDR2 as SYDVKM. The V end lost 5 bases, the J end lost 2 bases, and 10 bases lay between the germline ends. CDR3 size: 14 residues. The sequence derives from a human donor with active COVID-19. The donor label of this sample is uncertain. The sequenced material came from peripheral blood. The genes are TRBV28 and TRBJ1-5, with D uncertain. The CDR3 DNA reads TGTGCCAGCAGTGAGGGATGGGGCAATCAGCCCCAGCATTTT. This codes for CASSEGWGNQPQHF.